The subject of this entry is one TCR beta chain. Its specificity is not known. Both 60 Vbeta primers and 13 Jbeta primers went into the PCR. Measured with immunoSEQ multiplex PCR; TCRdb has only the in-frame clones, and not every one. The repertoire holds about 160,000 clones, with around three quarters as singletons. This specimen belongs to a study of cytomegalovirus exposure and HLA in healthy donors. General study results and limits: In a later analysis, specific HLA alleles were associated with around 17,000 TCR beta sequences at a 0.05 false discovery rate.

The CDR3 is made up of 15 amino acids. Germline values: CDR1 SGHVS, CDR2 FQNEAQ. Trimming removed 2 bases at V and 0 bases at J, with 11 bases between. This sequence joins TRBV7-8 and TRBJ2-7; D gene ambiguous. Material: PBMCs. The sequence was collected from a man aged 35 to 55 in good health and CMV-seronegative. The CDR3 region is CASSLIAVSSYEQYF. The CDR3 nucleotides are TGTGCCAGCAGCTTAATAGCAGTGAGCTCCTACGAGCAGTACTTC.